This TCR beta chain was captured by sequencing in a study of T cell repertoires in cytomegalovirus infection. Of note for this clonotype: Its antigen remains unidentified.

Study results and limitations: Cumulative public TCR beta family frequency identified CMV carriers with the relevant HLA.

V lost 6 bases and J lost 6, with 8 bases in between. There are 12 residues in the CDR3. MiXCR was run by TCRdb on the reads, yielding one entry per CDR3 protein. The data show fewer than 200,000 distinct CDR3 sequences, 20% to 25% seen once. This sequence was found in a human donor in good health (CMV status not recorded). Some clones in this sample may be carry-over from other donors' samples. The rearrangement links TRBV12-3 or TRBV12-4 to TRBJ2-2; TRBD2 might be the D (6 bases). The sample here was CD8+ T cells from cultured PBMCs, taken from culture after CMV antigen stimulation. CDR3 residues: CASREGSGELFF. CDR3 bases: TGTGCCAGCAGGGAGGGGTCCGGGGAGCTGTTTTTT.